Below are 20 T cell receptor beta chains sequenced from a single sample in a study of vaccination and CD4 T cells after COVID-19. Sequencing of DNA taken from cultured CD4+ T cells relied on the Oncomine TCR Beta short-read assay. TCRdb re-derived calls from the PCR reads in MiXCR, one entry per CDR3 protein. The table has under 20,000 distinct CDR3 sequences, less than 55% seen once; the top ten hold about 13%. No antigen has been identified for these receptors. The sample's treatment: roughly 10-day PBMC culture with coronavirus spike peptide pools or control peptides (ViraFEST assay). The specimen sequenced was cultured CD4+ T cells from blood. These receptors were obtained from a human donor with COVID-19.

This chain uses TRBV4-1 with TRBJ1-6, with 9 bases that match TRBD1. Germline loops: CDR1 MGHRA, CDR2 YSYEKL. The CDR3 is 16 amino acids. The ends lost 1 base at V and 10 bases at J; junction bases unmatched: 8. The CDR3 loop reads CASSQGPTGGESPLHF. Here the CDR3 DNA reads TGCGCCAGCAGCCAAGGCCCGACAGGGGGTGAATCACCCCTCCACTTT.

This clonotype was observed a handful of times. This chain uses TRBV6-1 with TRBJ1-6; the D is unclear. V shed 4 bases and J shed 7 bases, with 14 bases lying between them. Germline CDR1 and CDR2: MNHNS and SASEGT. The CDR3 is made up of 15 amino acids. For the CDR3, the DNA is TGTGCCAGCAGTGGATTTGGAGGGAACAATTCACCCCTCCACTTT. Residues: CASSGFGGNNSPLHF.

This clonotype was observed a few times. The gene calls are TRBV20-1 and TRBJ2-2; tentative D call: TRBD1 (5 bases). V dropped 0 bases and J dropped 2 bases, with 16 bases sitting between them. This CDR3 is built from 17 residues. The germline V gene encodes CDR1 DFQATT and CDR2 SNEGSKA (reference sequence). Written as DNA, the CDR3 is TGCAGTGCTAGAGATTCAGCCAAGGGGTCCAACACCGGGGAGCTGTTTTTT. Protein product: CSARDSAKGSNTGELFF.

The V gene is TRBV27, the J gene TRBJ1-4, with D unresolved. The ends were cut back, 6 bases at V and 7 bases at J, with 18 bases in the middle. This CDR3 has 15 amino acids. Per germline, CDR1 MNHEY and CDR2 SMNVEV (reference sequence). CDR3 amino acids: CASRPGRQWGEKLFF. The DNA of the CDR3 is TGTGCCAGCAGACCCGGTCGGCAGTGGGGTGAAAAACTGTTTTTT.

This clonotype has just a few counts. In nucleotides, the CDR3 is TGTGCCAGCAGTGAGGGCGTGGGCCAGTACCAAGAGACCCAGTACTTC. It translates to CASSEGVGQYQETQYF. This chain uses TRBV6-1 with TRBJ2-5; no clear D. Trimming stripped 3 bases from V and 0 bases from J, with 14 bases between. From germline, CDR1 is MNHNS and CDR2 SASEGT. CDR3 length: 16 amino acids.

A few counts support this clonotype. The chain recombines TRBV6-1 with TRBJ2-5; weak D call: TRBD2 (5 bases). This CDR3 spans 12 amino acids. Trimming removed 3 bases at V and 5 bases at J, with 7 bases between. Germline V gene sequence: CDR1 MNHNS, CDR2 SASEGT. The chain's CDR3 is CASSEREETQYF. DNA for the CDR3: TGTGCCAGCAGTGAGAGGGAGGAGACCCAGTACTTC.

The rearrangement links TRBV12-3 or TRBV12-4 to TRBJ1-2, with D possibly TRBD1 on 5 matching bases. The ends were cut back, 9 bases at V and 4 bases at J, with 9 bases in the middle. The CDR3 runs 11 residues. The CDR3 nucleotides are TGTGCCAGTAGGGACCCCTATGGCTACACCTTC. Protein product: CASRDPYGYTF.

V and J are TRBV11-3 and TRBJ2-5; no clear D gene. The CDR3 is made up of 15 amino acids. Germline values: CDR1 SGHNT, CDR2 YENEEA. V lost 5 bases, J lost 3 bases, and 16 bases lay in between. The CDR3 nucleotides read TGTGCCAGCAGCCGACGTTTCCGGGCGGAAGAGACCCAGTACTTC. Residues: CASSRRFRAEETQYF.

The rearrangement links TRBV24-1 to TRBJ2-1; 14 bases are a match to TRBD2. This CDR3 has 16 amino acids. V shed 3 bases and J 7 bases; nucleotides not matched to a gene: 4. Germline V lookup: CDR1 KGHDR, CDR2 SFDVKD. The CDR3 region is CATSDPTSGGGNEQFF. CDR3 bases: TGTGCCACCAGTGATCCGACTAGCGGGGGGGGAAATGAGCAGTTCTTC.

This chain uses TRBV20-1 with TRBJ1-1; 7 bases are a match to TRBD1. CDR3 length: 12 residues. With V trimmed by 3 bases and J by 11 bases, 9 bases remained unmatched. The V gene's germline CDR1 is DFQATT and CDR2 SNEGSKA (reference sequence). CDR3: CSARDAGTAAFF. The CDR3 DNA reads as TGCAGTGCTAGGGACGCCGGGACAGCGGCTTTCTTT.

The CDR3: CASSPRRGTDTEAFF. The DNA for the CDR3 is TGTGCCAGCTCACCCCGCCGGGGTACGGACACTGAAGCTTTCTTT. This chain uses TRBV18 with TRBJ1-1; D not certain. The CDR3 is 15 residues long. Germline V gives CDR1 KGHSH, CDR2 LQKENI. V lost 3 bases and J lost 3, with 14 bases in between.

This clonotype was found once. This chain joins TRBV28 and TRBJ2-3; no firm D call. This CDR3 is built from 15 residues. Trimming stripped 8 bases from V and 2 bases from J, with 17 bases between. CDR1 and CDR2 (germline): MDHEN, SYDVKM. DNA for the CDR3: TGTGCCAGCCCTCCGGACGGCTACTACACAGATACGCAGTATTTT. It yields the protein CASPPDGYYTDTQYF.

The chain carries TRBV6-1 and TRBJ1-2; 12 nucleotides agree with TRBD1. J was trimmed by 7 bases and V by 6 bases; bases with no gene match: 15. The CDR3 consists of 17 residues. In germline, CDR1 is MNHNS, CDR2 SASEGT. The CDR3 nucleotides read TGTGCCAGCAGCCTCACATTTTCGGGACAGGGGGCGGGTGGCTACACCTTC. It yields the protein CASSLTFSGQGAGGYTF.

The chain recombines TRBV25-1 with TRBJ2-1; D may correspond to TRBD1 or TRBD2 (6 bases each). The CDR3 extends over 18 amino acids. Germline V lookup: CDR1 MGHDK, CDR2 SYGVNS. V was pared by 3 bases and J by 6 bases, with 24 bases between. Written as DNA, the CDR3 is TGTGCCAGCAGTGAGTCCACAGGGAGGTTCCTCTCCGGCAATGAGCAGTTCTTC. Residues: CASSESTGRFLSGNEQFF.

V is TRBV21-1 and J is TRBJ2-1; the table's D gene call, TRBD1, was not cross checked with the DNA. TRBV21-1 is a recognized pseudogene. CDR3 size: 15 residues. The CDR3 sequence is CATPGAASSYNEQFF. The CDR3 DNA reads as TGTGCCACGCCGGGGGCGGCCAGCTCCTACAATGAGCAGTTCTTC.

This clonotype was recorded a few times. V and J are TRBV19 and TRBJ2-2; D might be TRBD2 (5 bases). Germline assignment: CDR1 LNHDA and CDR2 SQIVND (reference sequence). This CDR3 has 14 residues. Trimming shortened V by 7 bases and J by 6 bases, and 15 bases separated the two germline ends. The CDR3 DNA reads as TGTGCCAGTACTGTCTCTGGGAGCGCCGGGGAGCTGTTTTTT. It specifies CASTVSGSAGELFF.

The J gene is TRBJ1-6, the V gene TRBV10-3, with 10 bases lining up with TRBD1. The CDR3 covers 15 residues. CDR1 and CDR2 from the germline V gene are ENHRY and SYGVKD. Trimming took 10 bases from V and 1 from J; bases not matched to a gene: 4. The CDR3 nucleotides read TGTGCCAGTGGACAGGGGGGGTCCTATAATTCACCCCTCCACTTT. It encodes CASGQGGSYNSPLHF.

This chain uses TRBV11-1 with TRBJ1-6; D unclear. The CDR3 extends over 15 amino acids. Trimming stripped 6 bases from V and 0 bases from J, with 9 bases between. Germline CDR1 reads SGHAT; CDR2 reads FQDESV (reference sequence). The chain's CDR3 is CASRLRSSYNSPLHF. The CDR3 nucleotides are TGTGCCAGCAGACTGAGAAGCTCCTATAATTCACCCCTCCACTTT.

The CDR3 loop reads CASRRAGGNNNYGYTF. DNA of the CDR3: TGTGCCAGCAGGAGGGCAGGGGGCAACAATAACTATGGCTACACCTTC. The chain couples TRBV6-4 to TRBJ1-2, with TRBD1 identical over 8 bases. Unmatched junction bases numbered 10, after V lost 6 bases and J lost 1 base. The CDR3 covers 16 residues. The germline gives CDR1 MRHNA, CDR2 SNTAGT.

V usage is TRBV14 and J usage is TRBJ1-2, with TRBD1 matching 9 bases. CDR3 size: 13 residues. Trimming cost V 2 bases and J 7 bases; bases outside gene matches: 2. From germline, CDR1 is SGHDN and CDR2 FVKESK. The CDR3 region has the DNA TGTGCCAGCAGCCAAATACAGGGGGCTGGCTACACCTTC. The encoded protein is CASSQIQGAGYTF.